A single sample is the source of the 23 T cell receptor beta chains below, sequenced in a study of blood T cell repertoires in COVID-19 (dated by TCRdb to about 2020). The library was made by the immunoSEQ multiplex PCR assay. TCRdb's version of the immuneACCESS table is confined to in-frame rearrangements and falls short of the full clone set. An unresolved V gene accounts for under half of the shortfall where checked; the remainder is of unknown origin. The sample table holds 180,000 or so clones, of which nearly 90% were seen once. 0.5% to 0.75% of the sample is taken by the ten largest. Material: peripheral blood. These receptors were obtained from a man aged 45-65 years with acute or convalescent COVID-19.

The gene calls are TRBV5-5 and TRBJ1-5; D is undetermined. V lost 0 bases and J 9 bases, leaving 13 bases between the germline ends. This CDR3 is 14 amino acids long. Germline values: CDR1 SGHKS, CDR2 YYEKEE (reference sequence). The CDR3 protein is CASSLGASLWPQHF. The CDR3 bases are TGTGCCAGCAGCTTGGGGGCGTCCCTCTGGCCCCAGCATTTT.

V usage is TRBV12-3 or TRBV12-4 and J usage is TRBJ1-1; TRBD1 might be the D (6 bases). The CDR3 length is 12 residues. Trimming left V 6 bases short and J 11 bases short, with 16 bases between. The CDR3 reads CASSETGKGAFF. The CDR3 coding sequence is TGTGCCAGCAGCGAAACAGGGAAGGGGGCTTTCTTT.

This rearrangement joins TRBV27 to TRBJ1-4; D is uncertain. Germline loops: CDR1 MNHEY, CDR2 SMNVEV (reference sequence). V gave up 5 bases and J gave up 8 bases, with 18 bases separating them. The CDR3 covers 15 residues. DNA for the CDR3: TGTGCCAGCAGTCCAGCCTTTACTCTCGGGGAAAAACTGTTTTTT. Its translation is CASSPAFTLGEKLFF.

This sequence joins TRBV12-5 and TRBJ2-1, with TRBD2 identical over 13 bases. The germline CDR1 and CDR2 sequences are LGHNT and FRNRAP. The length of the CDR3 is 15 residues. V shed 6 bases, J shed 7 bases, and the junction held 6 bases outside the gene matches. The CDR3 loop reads CASGSGLAGWNEQFF. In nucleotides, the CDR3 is TGTGCTAGTGGCTCGGGACTAGCGGGGTGGAATGAGCAGTTCTTC.

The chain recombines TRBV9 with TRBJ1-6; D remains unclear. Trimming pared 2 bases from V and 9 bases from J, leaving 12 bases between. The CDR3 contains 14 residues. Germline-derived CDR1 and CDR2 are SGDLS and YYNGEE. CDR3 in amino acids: CASSVGTKRSPLHF. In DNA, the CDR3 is TGTGCCAGCAGCGTGGGCACCAAACGTTCACCCCTCCACTTT.

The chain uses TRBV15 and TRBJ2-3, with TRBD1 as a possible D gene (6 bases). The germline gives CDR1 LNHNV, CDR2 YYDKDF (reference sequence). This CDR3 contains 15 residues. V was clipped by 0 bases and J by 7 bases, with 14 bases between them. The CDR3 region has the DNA TGTGCCACCAGCAGAGATCGTGGGACATTCCATACGCAGTATTTT. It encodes CATSRDRGTFHTQYF.

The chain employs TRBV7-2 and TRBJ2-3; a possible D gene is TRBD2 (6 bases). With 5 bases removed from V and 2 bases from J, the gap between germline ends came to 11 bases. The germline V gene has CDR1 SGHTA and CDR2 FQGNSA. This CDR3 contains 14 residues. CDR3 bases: TGTGCCAGCAGCCTCGGGACTTCCACAGATACGCAGTATTTT. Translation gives CASSLGTSTDTQYF.

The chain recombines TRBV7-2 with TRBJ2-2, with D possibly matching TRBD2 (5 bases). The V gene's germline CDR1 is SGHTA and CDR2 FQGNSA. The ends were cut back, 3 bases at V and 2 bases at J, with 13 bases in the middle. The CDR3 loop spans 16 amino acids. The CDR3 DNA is TGTGCCAGCAGCTTGAGGGCTAGTACTAACACCGGGGAGCTGTTTTTT. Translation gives CASSLRASTNTGELFF.

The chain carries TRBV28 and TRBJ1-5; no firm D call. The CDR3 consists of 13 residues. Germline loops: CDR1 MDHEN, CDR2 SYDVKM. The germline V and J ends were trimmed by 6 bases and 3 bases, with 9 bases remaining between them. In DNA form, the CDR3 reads TGTGCCAGCAGAGGGAGGGACAATCAGCCCCAGCATTTT. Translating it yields CASRGRDNQPQHF.

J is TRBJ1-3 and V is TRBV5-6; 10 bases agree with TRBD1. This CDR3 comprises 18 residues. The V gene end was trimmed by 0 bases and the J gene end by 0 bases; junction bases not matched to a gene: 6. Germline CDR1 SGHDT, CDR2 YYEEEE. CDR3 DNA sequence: TGTGCCAGCAGCTTGGTCGGGACAGGGGAATACTCTGGAAACACCATATATTTT. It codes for CASSLVGTGEYSGNTIYF.

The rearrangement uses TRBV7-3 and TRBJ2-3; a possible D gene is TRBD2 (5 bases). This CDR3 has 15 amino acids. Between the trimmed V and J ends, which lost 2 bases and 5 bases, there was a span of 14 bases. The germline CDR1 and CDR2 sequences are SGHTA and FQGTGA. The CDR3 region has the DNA TGTGCCAGCAGCTTATTGCAGCGGAGTGTAGATACGCAGTATTTT. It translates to CASSLLQRSVDTQYF.

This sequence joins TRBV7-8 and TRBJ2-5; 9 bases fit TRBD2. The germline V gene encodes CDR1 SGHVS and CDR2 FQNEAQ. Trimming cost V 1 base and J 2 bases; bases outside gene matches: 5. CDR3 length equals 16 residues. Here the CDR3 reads CASSLVWRGGQETQYF. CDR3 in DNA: TGTGCCAGCAGCTTAGTATGGCGGGGGGGACAAGAGACCCAGTACTTC.

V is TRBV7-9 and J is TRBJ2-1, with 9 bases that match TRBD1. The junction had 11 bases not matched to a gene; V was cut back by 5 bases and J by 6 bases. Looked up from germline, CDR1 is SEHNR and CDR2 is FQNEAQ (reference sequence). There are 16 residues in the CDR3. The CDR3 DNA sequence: TGTGCCAGCAGCCCTACGGACAGGGGTATCCTCAATGAGCAGTTCTTC. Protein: CASSPTDRGILNEQFF.

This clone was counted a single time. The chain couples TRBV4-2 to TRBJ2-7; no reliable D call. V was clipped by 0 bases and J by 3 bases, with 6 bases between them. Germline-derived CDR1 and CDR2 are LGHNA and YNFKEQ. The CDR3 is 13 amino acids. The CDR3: CASSQDYNYEQYV. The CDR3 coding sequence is TGTGCCAGCAGCCAAGATTACAACTACGAGCAGTACGTC.

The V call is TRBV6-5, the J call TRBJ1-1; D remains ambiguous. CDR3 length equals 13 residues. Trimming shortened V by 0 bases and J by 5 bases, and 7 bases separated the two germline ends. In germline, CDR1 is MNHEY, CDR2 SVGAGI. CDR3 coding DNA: TGTGCCAGCAGTTACTCTCAGTATACTGAAGCTTTCTTT. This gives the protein CASSYSQYTEAFF.

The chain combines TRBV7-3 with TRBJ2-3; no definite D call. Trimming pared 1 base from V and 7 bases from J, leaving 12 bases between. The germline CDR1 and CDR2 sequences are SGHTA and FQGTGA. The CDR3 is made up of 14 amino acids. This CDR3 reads CASSLIPSVNTQYF. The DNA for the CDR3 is TGTGCCAGCAGCTTAATTCCCTCAGTAAATACGCAGTATTTT. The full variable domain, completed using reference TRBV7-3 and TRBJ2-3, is GAGVSQTPSNKVTEKGKYVELRCDPISGHTALYWYRQSLGQGPEFLIYFQGTGAADDSGLPNDRFFAVRPEGSVSTLKIQRTERGDSAVYLCASSLIPSVNTQYFGPGTRLTVL.

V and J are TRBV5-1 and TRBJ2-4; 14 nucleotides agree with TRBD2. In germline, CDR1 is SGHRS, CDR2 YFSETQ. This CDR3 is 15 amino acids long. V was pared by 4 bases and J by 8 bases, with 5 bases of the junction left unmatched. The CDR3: CASSPGTSGRDIQYF. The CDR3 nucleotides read TGCGCCAGCAGCCCGGGGACTAGCGGGAGAGACATTCAGTACTTC. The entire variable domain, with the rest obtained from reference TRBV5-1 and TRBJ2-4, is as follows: KAGVTQTPRYLIKTRGQQVTLSCSPISGHRSVSWYQQTPGQGLQFLFEYFSETQRNKGNFPGRFSGRQFSNSRSEMNVSTLELGDSALYLCASSPGTSGRDIQYFGAGTRLSVL.

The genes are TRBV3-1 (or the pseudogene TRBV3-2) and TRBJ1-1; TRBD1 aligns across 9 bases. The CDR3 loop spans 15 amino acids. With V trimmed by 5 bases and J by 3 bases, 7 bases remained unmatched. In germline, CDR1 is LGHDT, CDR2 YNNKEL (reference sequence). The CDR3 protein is CASSGGTGWYTEAFF. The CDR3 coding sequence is TGTGCCAGCAGCGGCGGGACAGGGTGGTACACTGAAGCTTTCTTT.

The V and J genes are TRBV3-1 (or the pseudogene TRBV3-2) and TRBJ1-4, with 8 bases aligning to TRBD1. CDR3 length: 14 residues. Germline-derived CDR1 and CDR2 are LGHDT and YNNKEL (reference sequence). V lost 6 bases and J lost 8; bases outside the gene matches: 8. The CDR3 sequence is CASRPTGGREKLFF. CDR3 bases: TGTGCCAGCAGGCCAACAGGGGGGAGGGAAAAACTGTTTTTT.

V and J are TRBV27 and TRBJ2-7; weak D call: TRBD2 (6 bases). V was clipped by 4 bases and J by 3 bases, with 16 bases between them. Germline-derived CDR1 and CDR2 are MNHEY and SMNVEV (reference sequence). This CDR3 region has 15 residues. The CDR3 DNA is TGTGCCAGCAGTTCTCGAGGGAGGCCGGGCTACGAGCAGTACGTC. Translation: CASSSRGRPGYEQYV.

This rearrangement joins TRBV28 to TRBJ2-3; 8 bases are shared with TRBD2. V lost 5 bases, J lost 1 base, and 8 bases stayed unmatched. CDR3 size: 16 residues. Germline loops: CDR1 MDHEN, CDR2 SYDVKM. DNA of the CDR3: TGTGCCAGCAGTACCACTTCAGCGGGGGGCACAGATACGCAGTATTTT. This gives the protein CASSTTSAGGTDTQYF.

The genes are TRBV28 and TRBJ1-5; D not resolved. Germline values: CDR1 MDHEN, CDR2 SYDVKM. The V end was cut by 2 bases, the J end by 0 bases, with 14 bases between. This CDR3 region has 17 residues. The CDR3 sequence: CASSLGLQPYSNQPQHF. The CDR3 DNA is TGTGCCAGCAGTTTAGGCCTACAGCCTTATAGCAATCAGCCCCAGCATTTT.

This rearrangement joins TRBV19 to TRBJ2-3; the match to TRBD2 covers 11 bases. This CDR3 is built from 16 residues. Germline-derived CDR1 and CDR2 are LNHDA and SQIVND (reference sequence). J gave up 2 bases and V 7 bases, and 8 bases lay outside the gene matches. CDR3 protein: CASMEGTSGYTDTQYF. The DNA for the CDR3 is TGTGCCAGTATGGAGGGGACTAGCGGCTACACAGATACGCAGTATTTT.